This T cell receptor beta chain derives from a study of T cell clonality in common variable immunodeficiency. General observations from the study: The cause of increased CVID clonality remains unclear without subpopulation sequencing.

The table came from immunoSEQ multiplex PCR; TCRdb's copy has only in-frame clones and leaves some out. This record lists 50,000 to 65,000 clones, none seen once only, and the top ten clones contain approximately 1.5%. This clone occurred many times. Its antigen is not identified. The read halts 3 residues ahead of the CDR3 end, with the missing end drawn from the germline J gene. V dropped 6 bases and J dropped 2; count of bases not matched to a gene: 9. This CDR3 contains 16 residues. Germline CDR1 and CDR2: SGHVS and FNYEAQ. Each donor provided roughly 4.5 to 8.5 ml of heparinized whole blood. The origin of this receptor is a person aged 18 to 70 in good health. The specimen sequenced was peripheral blood mononuclear cells. The genes are TRBV7-6 and TRBJ1-4, with 7 positions matching TRBD1. The CDR3 DNA, read in part, is TGTGCCAGCAGAAGAGACAGGGCTGGGACTAATGAAAAA. The encoded protein is CASRRDRAGTNEK. The whole CDR3 is CASRRDRAGTNEKLFF.